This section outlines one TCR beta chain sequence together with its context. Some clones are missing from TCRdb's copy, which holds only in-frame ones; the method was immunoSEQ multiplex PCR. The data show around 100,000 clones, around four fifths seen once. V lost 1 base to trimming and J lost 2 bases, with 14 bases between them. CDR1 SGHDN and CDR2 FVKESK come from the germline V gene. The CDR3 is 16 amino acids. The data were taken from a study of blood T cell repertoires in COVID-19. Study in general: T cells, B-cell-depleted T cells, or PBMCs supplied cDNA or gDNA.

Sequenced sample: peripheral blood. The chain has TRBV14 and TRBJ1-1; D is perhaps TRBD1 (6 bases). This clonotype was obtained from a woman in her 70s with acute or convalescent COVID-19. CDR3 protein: CASSQGTELPNTEAFF. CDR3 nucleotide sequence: TGTGCCAGCAGCCAAGGGACAGAGCTGCCAAACACTGAAGCTTTCTTT. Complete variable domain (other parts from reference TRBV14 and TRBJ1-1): EAGVTQFPSHSVIEKGQTVTLRCDPISGHDNLYWYRRVMGKEIKFLLHFVKESKQDESGMPNNRFLAERTGGTYSTLKVQPAELEDSGVYFCASSQGTELPNTEAFFGQGTRLTVV.